This T cell receptor beta chain was identified in a study of CD8 T cells in Susac syndrome. Control patients had untreated stable or active relapsing-remitting multiple sclerosis by revised McDonald criteria. Reverse transcription of about 0.5 to 1 ug RNA was performed with random hexamers. It was immunoSEQ multiplex PCR that amplified TCR beta CDR3 across 54 Vbeta and 13 Jbeta. Using its own MiXCR run on the immunoSEQ multiplex PCR reads, TCRdb lists one record per CDR3 protein. The sample consists of hundreds of thousands of distinct CDR3 sequences, 89% of them appearing once. This CDR3 contains 15 residues. The J segment lost 3 bases and the V segment lost 3 bases, leaving 4 bases of the junction unmatched.

The V gene is TRBV12-3 or TRBV12-4, the J gene TRBJ2-1; 8 positions match TRBD1. The TCR sequence derives from a human donor with multiple sclerosis. Sequencing was done on a sample of CD8+ T cells from PBMCs. This CDR3 reads CASSFEQGVYNEQFF. CDR3 coding DNA: TGTGCCAGCAGTTTTGAACAGGGGGTCTACAATGAGCAGTTCTTC.